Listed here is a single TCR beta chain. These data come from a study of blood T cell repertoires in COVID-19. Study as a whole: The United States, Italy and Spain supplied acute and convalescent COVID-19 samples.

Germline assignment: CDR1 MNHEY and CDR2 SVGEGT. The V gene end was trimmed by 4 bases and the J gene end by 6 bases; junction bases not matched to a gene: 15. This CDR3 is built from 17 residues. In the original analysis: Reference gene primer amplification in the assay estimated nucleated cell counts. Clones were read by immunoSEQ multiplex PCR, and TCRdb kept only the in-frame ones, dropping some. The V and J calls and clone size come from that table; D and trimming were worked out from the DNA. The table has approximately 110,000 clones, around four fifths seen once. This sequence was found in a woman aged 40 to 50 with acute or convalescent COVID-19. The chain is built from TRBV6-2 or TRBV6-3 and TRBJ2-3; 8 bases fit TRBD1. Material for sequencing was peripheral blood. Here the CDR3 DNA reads TGTGCCAGCAGTTCCACACGTCTGCGACAGGGGATGGATACGCAGTATTTT. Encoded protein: CASSSTRLRQGMDTQYF.